The 21 T cell receptor beta chains below all came from one sample that was sequenced in a study of T cell repertoires in cytomegalovirus infection. One entry per CDR3 protein, called by TCRdb with MiXCR from the reads. The sample has some 390,000 distinct CDR3 sequences; 15% to 20% are singletons. Input material: PBMCs. All receptors come from a human donor in good health (CMV status not recorded). Some clones in this sample may be carry-over from other donors' samples.

Many counts were recorded for this clonotype. The V call is TRBV11-2, the J call TRBJ2-2, with no clear D. Trimming took 2 bases from V and 10 from J, leaving 5 bases between them. Germline V lookup: CDR1 SGHAT, CDR2 FQNNGV. The CDR3 is made up of 11 amino acids. This CDR3 is CASSLYAELFF. The CDR3 DNA reads TGTGCCAGCAGCTTATACGCGGAGCTGTTTTTT. Supplemented by reference TRBV11-2 and TRBJ2-2, the full variable domain reads EAGVAQSPRYKIIEKRQSVAFWCNPISGHATLYWYQQILGQGPKLLIQFQNNGVVDDSQLPKDRFSAERLKGVDSTLKIQPAKLEDSAVYLCASSLYAELFFGEGSRLTVL.

The table lists this clonotype with many counts. The rearrangement links TRBV11-1 to TRBJ2-1; D possibly corresponds to TRBD1 (7 bases). Germline V gene lookup returns CDR1 SGHAT and CDR2 FQDESV (reference sequence). V was clipped by 4 bases and J by 4 bases, with 14 bases between them. There are 15 residues in the CDR3. In DNA, the CDR3 is TGTGCCAGCAGCTCAATGCGGGACAGATACAATGAGCAGTTCTTC. Its translation is CASSSMRDRYNEQFF.

V is TRBV6-6 and J is TRBJ2-1, with D maybe TRBD2 (7 bases). The CDR3 has 15 residues. The germline gives CDR1 MNHNY, CDR2 SVGAGI (reference sequence). Trimming stripped 0 bases from V and 9 bases from J, with 15 bases between. The CDR3 nucleotides are TGTGCCAGCAGTTACTCGGGAGGGGGAGGGGTTGAGCAGTTCTTC. Translating it yields CASSYSGGGGVEQFF.

This clonotype was seen repeatedly, ten times or more. CDR3: CASSSSWGPDTQYF. CDR3 nucleotide sequence: TGTGCCAGCAGCTCCTCCTGGGGGCCAGATACGCAGTATTTT. This chain links TRBV7-2 with TRBJ2-3; a possible D gene is TRBD1 (6 bases). The V gene's germline CDR1 is SGHTA and CDR2 FQGNSA. The V gene lost 4 bases and the J gene lost 4 bases, with 12 bases spanning the gap. This CDR3 comprises 14 residues.

This chain links TRBV7-6 with TRBJ2-5; D tentatively fits TRBD1 or TRBD2 (7 bases each). This CDR3 spans 14 amino acids. Germline CDR1 SGHVS, CDR2 FNYEAQ. Trimming cost V 7 bases and J 5 bases, with 17 bases left between them. CDR3 nucleotides: TGTGCCAGCATCCGGGACAGCGGGATTGAGACCCAGTACTTC. As protein: CASIRDSGIETQYF.

Ten or more counts support this clonotype. The V call is TRBV12-3 or TRBV12-4, the J call TRBJ1-5; D unclear. Trimming stripped 2 bases from V and 5 bases from J, with 10 bases between. CDR3 size: 14 residues. CDR3: CASSLPGRDQPQHF. For the CDR3, the DNA is TGTGCCAGCAGTTTACCTGGGCGGGATCAGCCCCAGCATTTT.

The chain recombines TRBV2 with TRBJ1-2; D gene unclear. The CDR3 spans 13 residues. Trimming removed 4 bases at V and 4 bases at J, with 10 bases between. CDR1 SNHLY and CDR2 FYNNEI come from the germline V gene. CDR3 region: CASSATTTYGYTF. The CDR3 DNA follows: TGTGCCAGCAGTGCCACAACCACCTATGGCTACACCTTC.

The genes are TRBV7-2 and TRBJ1-5; D not certain. Trimming removed 1 base at V and 6 bases at J, with 10 bases between. CDR3 length: 14 amino acids. CDR1 is SGHTA and CDR2 is FQGNSA in the germline V gene. This chain's CDR3 is CASSLEAVGQPQHF. CDR3 nucleotides: TGTGCCAGCAGCTTAGAGGCAGTGGGTCAGCCCCAGCATTTT.

This clonotype was picked up many times. The CDR3 nucleotides are TGTGCCAGCTCACCTCGCCAGAAAGATAACTATGGCTACACCTTC. It encodes CASSPRQKDNYGYTF. The chain links TRBV18 to TRBJ1-2; the D is unclear. The V end was cut by 3 bases, the J end by 1 base, with 12 bases between. This CDR3 comprises 15 residues. Germline V lookup: CDR1 KGHSH, CDR2 LQKENI.

This clonotype was counted between two and nine times. V is TRBV2 and J is TRBJ2-7, with D perhaps matching TRBD1 or TRBD2 (5 bases each). Germline CDR1 SNHLY, CDR2 FYNNEI. This CDR3 is 12 amino acids long. V dropped 10 bases and J dropped 2 bases, with 12 bases sitting between them. For the CDR3, the DNA is TGTGCCACCGAGGGGACCCCCTACGAGCAGTACTTC. Translating gives CATEGTPYEQYF.

This clonotype was observed many times. The chain uses TRBV7-2 and TRBJ1-6, with 8 bases identical to TRBD1. Germline-derived CDR1 and CDR2 are SGHTA and FQGNSA. The CDR3 sequence is 15 residues long. V was pared by 5 bases and J by 8 bases, with 8 bases of the junction left unmatched. CDR3: CASSPVQGVDSPLHF. The DNA for the CDR3 is TGTGCCAGCAGCCCTGTACAGGGGGTGGATTCACCCCTCCACTTT. The full variable domain, rest sourced from reference TRBV7-2 and TRBJ1-6, is GAGVSQSPSNKVTEKGKDVELRCDPISGHTALYWYRQSLGQGLEFLIYFQGNSAPDKSGLPSDRFSAERTGGSVSTLTIQRTQQEDSAVYLCASSPVQGVDSPLHFGNGTRLTVT.

The chain uses TRBV12-3 or TRBV12-4 and TRBJ2-5, with D possibly being TRBD2 (5 bases). There are 13 residues in the CDR3. Trimming removed 2 bases from V and 4 bases from J, with 8 bases in between. The CDR3, as DNA: TGTGCCAGCAGTTTATTTCGGGGAGAGACCCAGTACTTC. Its protein is CASSLFRGETQYF.

The chain has TRBV7-9 and TRBJ1-1; D is uncertain. The germline V gene encodes CDR1 SEHNR and CDR2 FQNEAQ (reference sequence). Trimming shortened V by 5 bases and J by 4 bases, and 11 bases separated the two germline ends. The CDR3 runs 13 residues. CDR3 in DNA: TGTGCCAGCAGCACCCTGGTGGGCACTGAAGCTTTCTTT. This translates into CASSTLVGTEAFF. The complete variable domain, with remaining parts taken from reference TRBV7-9 and TRBJ1-1, reads DTGVSQNPRHKITKRGQNVTFRCDPISEHNRLYWYRQTLGQGPEFLTYFQNEAQLEKSRLLSDRFSAERPKGSFSTLEIQRTEQGDSAMYLCASSTLVGTEAFFGQGTRLTVV.

J is TRBJ2-2 and V is TRBV5-1, with D possibly matching TRBD1 (5 bases). Trimming pared 4 bases from V and 0 bases from J, leaving 10 bases between. CDR1 is SGHRS, CDR2 YFSETQ, per germline. The CDR3 sequence is 15 residues long. The CDR3 loop reads CASSRTRTNTGELFF. CDR3 DNA sequence: TGCGCCAGCAGCAGGACACGTACGAACACCGGGGAGCTGTTTTTT. The whole variable domain, remainder taken from reference TRBV5-1 and TRBJ2-2, is KAGVTQTPRYLIKTRGQQVTLSCSPISGHRSVSWYQQTPGQGLQFLFEYFSETQRNKGNFPGRFSGRQFSNSRSEMNVSTLELGDSALYLCASSRTRTNTGELFFGEGSRLTVL.

The gene calls are TRBV7-2 and TRBJ1-3; possibly TRBD1 for D (5 bases). V gave up 4 bases and J gave up 4 bases, with 11 bases separating them. This CDR3 is 14 amino acids long. Germline loops: CDR1 SGHTA, CDR2 FQGNSA. CDR3 protein: CASSSRQTGNTIYF. The DNA for the CDR3 is TGTGCCAGCAGCTCCCGACAGACCGGAAACACCATATATTTT. The whole variable domain, filled in from reference TRBV7-2 and TRBJ1-3, reads GAGVSQSPSNKVTEKGKDVELRCDPISGHTALYWYRQSLGQGLEFLIYFQGNSAPDKSGLPSDRFSAERTGGSVSTLTIQRTQQEDSAVYLCASSSRQTGNTIYFGEGSWLTVV.

This clonotype appeared many times. The chain employs TRBV7-6 and TRBJ2-3; D may be TRBD2 (6 bases). This CDR3 has 15 amino acids. Germline V gene lookup returns CDR1 SGHVS and CDR2 FNYEAQ. V shed 3 bases and J shed 8 bases, with 18 bases lying between them. Written as DNA, the CDR3 is TGTGCCAGCAGCTTTGTCGGCGGGAACCTCGGTACGCAGTATTTT. This sequence encodes CASSFVGGNLGTQYF. Complete variable domain (other parts from reference TRBV7-6 and TRBJ2-3): GAGVSQSPRYKVTKRGQDVALRCDPISGHVSLYWYRQALGQGPEFLTYFNYEAQQDKSGLPNDRFSAERPEGSISTLTIQRTEQRDSAMYRCASSFVGGNLGTQYFGPGTRLTVL.

This chain joins TRBV7-9 and TRBJ2-1; 7 nucleotides match TRBD2. The CDR3 is made up of 15 amino acids. The germline V gene has CDR1 SEHNR and CDR2 FQNEAQ (reference sequence). The V gene end was trimmed by 5 bases and the J gene end by 6 bases; junction bases not matched to a gene: 10. CDR3 protein: CASSPWTSLLNEQFF. The DNA for the CDR3 is TGTGCCAGCAGCCCCTGGACTAGTCTTCTCAATGAGCAGTTCTTC.

This clonotype has just a few counts. The chain uses TRBV7-6 and TRBJ2-5; D is unresolved. The CDR3 is made up of 12 amino acids. Trimming took off 2 bases at V and 5 bases at J, with 6 bases between the two ends. In germline, CDR1 is SGHVS, CDR2 FNYEAQ. This CDR3 reads CASSLNMETQYF. The CDR3 coding sequence is TGTGCCAGCAGCTTAAATATGGAGACCCAGTACTTC.

V and J are TRBV19 and TRBJ2-3, with D perhaps matching TRBD2 (6 bases). The germline V gene has CDR1 LNHDA and CDR2 SQIVND (reference sequence). Trimming pared 3 bases from V and 0 bases from J, leaving 16 bases between. The CDR3 has 17 amino acids. The CDR3 is CASSMSGRRSSTDTQYF. For the CDR3, the DNA is TGTGCCAGTAGTATGAGTGGGAGGCGCAGTAGCACAGATACGCAGTATTTT.

The rearrangement joins TRBV29-1 to TRBJ2-3; D is undetermined. The germline V gene has CDR1 SQVTM and CDR2 ANQGSEA. Trimming removed 8 bases from V and 2 bases from J, with 20 bases in between. CDR3 size: 15 residues. The chain's CDR3 is CSKGLLAVDTDTQYF. The CDR3 DNA reads TGCAGCAAAGGCCTGTTAGCAGTAGACACAGATACGCAGTATTTT.

This clonotype was observed at least ten times. J is TRBJ2-7 and V is TRBV12-3 or TRBV12-4; 7 bases align to TRBD1. The CDR3 is made up of 14 amino acids. The V gene end was trimmed by 6 bases and the J gene end by 2 bases; junction bases not matched to a gene: 7. The CDR3 sequence: CASSPRQGPYEQYF. As DNA, the CDR3 is TGTGCCAGCAGCCCTCGACAGGGACCCTACGAGCAGTACTTC.